The 19 T cell receptor beta chains below were found in one sample sequenced in a study of blood T cell repertoires in COVID-19 (dated by TCRdb to 2018 to 2020). The library was produced with the immunoSEQ multiplex PCR assay. TCRdb took over this immuneACCESS table, retaining in-frame rearrangements with V and J assigned. Such tables are incomplete; in checked studies, under half of the missing clones stem from an unresolved V gene, and the remainder is unexplained. Recorded for this sample are fewer than 200,000 clones; about three quarters of them occurred a single time. About 9% of the sample lies in the top ten. Source material: peripheral blood. The receptors shown here come from a woman aged 45-60 years with active or convalescent COVID-19.

This chain joins TRBV6-5 and TRBJ2-2, with 8 bases identical to TRBD1. The CDR3 covers 16 residues. V lost 0 bases to trimming and J lost 3 bases; unmatched junction nucleotides: 3. Germline values: CDR1 MNHEY, CDR2 SVGAGI. The CDR3 coding sequence is TGTGCCAGCAGTTACTCGAAGACAGGGGACACCGGGGAGCTGTTTTTT. It specifies CASSYSKTGDTGELFF.

V is TRBV4-1 and J is TRBJ2-7; the match to TRBD1 covers 7 bases. The germline V gene encodes CDR1 MGHRA and CDR2 YSYEKL. The CDR3 has 13 residues. V dropped 3 bases and J dropped 1; count of bases not matched to a gene: 0. The CDR3, as DNA: TGCGCCAGCAGCCAGACAGGGTCCTACGAGCAGTACTTC. Protein: CASSQTGSYEQYF.

The chain employs TRBV5-1 and TRBJ1-1, with 9 bases identical to TRBD1. Losses at the gene ends were 4 bases for V and 1 base for J; bases not matched to a gene: 5. The CDR3 is 15 amino acids. The germline gives CDR1 SGHRS, CDR2 YFSETQ. CDR3 coding DNA: TGCGCCAGCAGCGTCCGGACAGGGGAGAACACTGAAGCTTTCTTT. Its translation is CASSVRTGENTEAFF.

As DNA, the CDR3 is TGCGCCAGCAGCGTCTGGGGGCCGGGAAACACCATATATTTT. Amino acid sequence: CASSVWGPGNTIYF. This chain uses TRBV4-3 with TRBJ1-3; tentative D call: TRBD1 (6 bases). The CDR3 has 14 amino acids. V was clipped by 5 bases and J by 4 bases, with 12 bases between them. CDR1 LGHNA and CDR2 YSLEER come from the germline V gene.

The chain has TRBV5-6 and TRBJ2-7; D is uncertain. CDR1 is SGHDT, CDR2 YYEEEE, per germline. The CDR3 runs 12 residues. V was pared by 5 bases and J by 5 bases, with 11 bases between. The chain's CDR3 is CASSLFGDEQYF. The CDR3 nucleotides are TGTGCCAGCAGTTTATTTGGAGACGAGCAGTACTTC.

The V and J genes are TRBV30 and TRBJ1-1; the match to TRBD1 covers 11 bases. Germline V CDR1 and CDR2: GTSNPN, SVGIG (reference sequence). The V segment lost 4 bases and the J segment 5 bases; nucleotides outside the gene matches: 21. This CDR3 is 19 amino acids long. As DNA, the CDR3 is TGTGCCTGGACGAACCTAGGACAGGGGGCTAAACAAGGGTTTACTGAAGCTTTCTTT. It translates to CAWTNLGQGAKQGFTEAFF.

This clone has just a few counts. V and J are TRBV5-1 and TRBJ2-3; D is undetermined. This CDR3 region has 15 residues. The germline gives CDR1 SGHRS, CDR2 YFSETQ. With 0 bases removed from V and 2 bases from J, the gap between germline ends came to 10 bases. Here the CDR3 reads CASSLEAVPTDTQYF. The CDR3 DNA reads TGCGCCAGCAGCTTGGAGGCGGTCCCCACAGATACGCAGTATTTT.

The CDR3 nucleotides read TGTGCCAGCAACCCCGGCGGGAGGAGGTCAGATACGCAGTATTTT. Its translation: CASNPGGRRSDTQYF. This chain uses TRBV11-2 with TRBJ2-3; TRBD2 agrees at 8 bases. CDR3 length: 15 amino acids. V trimming: 7 bases; J trimming: 4 bases; junction bases outside the gene matches: 10. From germline, CDR1 is SGHAT and CDR2 FQNNGV.

There are a few counts of this clone. The chain couples TRBV2 to TRBJ2-1; D gene unclear. Per germline, CDR1 SNHLY and CDR2 FYNNEI. Trimming cost V 4 bases and J 9 bases, with 13 bases left between them. The length of the CDR3 is 13 residues. The CDR3 region has the DNA TGTGCCAGCAGTGTTCCGGGTTTCGGTGAGCAGTTCTTC. Encoded protein: CASSVPGFGEQFF.

The rearrangement uses TRBV12-3 or TRBV12-4 and TRBJ1-1, with D tentatively TRBD1 (5 bases). The CDR3 totals 12 residues. The V gene lost 8 bases and the J gene lost 5 bases, with 12 bases spanning the gap. The CDR3 loop is CASGASGTEAFF. Here the CDR3 DNA reads TGTGCCAGCGGGGCCTCAGGAACTGAAGCTTTCTTT.

The rearrangement joins TRBV30 to TRBJ2-5; maybe TRBD2 (5 bases). V gave up 0 bases and J gave up 5 bases, with 22 bases separating them. The germline CDR1 and CDR2 sequences are GTSNPN and SVGIG (reference sequence). This CDR3 has 17 amino acids. The CDR3 spells CAWSVKASFRAWETQYF. The DNA of the CDR3 is TGTGCCTGGAGTGTAAAAGCTAGCTTCCGGGCTTGGGAGACCCAGTACTTC.

The chain joins TRBV6-5 to TRBJ2-1, with TRBD1 identical over 7 bases. Germline CDR1 reads MNHEY; CDR2 reads SVGAGI. Losses at the gene ends were 2 bases for V and 1 base for J; bases not matched to a gene: 5. The CDR3 loop spans 16 amino acids. CDR3 protein: CASSYTLGQSYNEQFF. The CDR3 DNA follows: TGTGCCAGCAGTTACACCCTGGGACAGTCCTACAATGAGCAGTTCTTC.

CDR3 loop: CASSLAGGFSFETQYF. In DNA form, the CDR3 reads TGTGCCAGCAGCTTAGCAGGGGGCTTCTCCTTTGAGACCCAGTACTTC. The rearrangement uses TRBV7-9 and TRBJ2-5, with 7 bases aligning to TRBD1. The CDR3 has 16 amino acids. Germline lookup yields CDR1 SEHNR and CDR2 FQNEAQ (reference sequence). Unmatched junction bases numbered 9, after V lost 0 bases and J lost 5 bases.

This clone came up a few times. V and J are TRBV29-1 and TRBJ2-7; D may be TRBD2 (5 bases). The CDR3 has 11 amino acids. The germline gives CDR1 SQVTM, CDR2 ANQGSEA. V shed 5 bases and J shed 4 bases, with 9 bases lying between them. The CDR3 protein is CSVRGTYEQYF. DNA of the CDR3: TGCAGCGTTCGGGGAACTTACGAGCAGTACTTC.

The chain has TRBV28 and TRBJ2-7; possible D gene TRBD1, 6 bases. Trimming removed 2 bases at V and 5 bases at J, with 13 bases between. CDR3 length equals 14 residues. Germline assignment: CDR1 MDHEN and CDR2 SYDVKM. CDR3 sequence (DNA): TGTGCCAGCAGTTTAGGGGACACCCGAAACGAGCAGTACTTC. It yields the protein CASSLGDTRNEQYF.

The chain recombines TRBV29-1 with TRBJ2-4, with 11 bases aligning to TRBD2. Germline CDR1 SQVTM, CDR2 ANQGSEA. This CDR3 has 15 residues. After removal of 3 bases from V and 1 base from J, the junction contained 2 bases not matched to a gene. The CDR3 region is CSVEPSGGAKNIQYF. DNA for the CDR3: TGCAGCGTTGAGCCTAGCGGGGGGGCCAAAAACATTCAGTACTTC.

J is TRBJ2-7 and V is TRBV28, with 9 bases lining up with TRBD1. The V and J ends lost 6 bases and 4 bases, in that order; junction bases with no gene match: 4. Germline CDR1 is MDHEN and CDR2 is SYDVKM. The CDR3 totals 13 residues. The CDR3 DNA follows: TGTGCCAGCAGCCCCGGACAGGGGTACGAGCAGTACTTC. Encoded protein: CASSPGQGYEQYF.

The rearrangement uses TRBV2 and TRBJ2-3; 7 nucleotides match TRBD2. Germline-derived CDR1 and CDR2 are SNHLY and FYNNEI. Losses at the gene ends were 7 bases for V and 1 base for J; bases not matched to a gene: 8. The CDR3 spans 15 residues. CDR3 nucleotide sequence: TGTGCCAGCATCGGGACTACAACCCGCACAGATACGCAGTATTTT. It specifies CASIGTTTRTDTQYF.

The CDR3 sequence is CASSQVGGATTNEKLFF. The CDR3 coding sequence is TGCGCCAGCAGCCAAGTTGGAGGGGCCACAACTAATGAAAAACTGTTTTTT. The chain employs TRBV4-3 and TRBJ1-4, with a weak D call TRBD1 (5 bases). V was clipped by 1 base and J by 0 bases, with 12 bases between them. The CDR3 is 17 amino acids. CDR1 is LGHNA and CDR2 is YSLEER in the germline V gene.